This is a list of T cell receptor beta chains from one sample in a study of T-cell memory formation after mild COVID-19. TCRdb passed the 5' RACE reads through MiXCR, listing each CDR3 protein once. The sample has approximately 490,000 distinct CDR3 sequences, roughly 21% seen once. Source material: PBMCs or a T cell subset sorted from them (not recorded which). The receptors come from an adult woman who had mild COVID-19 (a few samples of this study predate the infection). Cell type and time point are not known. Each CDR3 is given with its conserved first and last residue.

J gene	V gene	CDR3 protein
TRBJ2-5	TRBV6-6	CASSKGPTQYF
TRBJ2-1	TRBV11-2	CASSFVGEPGGEQFF
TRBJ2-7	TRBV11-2	CASSRQGTYEQYF
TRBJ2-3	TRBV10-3	CAISDGQGASDTQYF
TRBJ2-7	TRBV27	CASSSSWGSGERYEQYF
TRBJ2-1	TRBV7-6	CASSSQTSGRPSSYNEQFF
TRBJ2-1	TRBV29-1	CSVDPRGLTYNEQFF
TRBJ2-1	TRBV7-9	CASSWLGGGGPKSSYNEQFF
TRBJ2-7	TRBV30	CAWSSQGYEQYF
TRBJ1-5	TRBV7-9	CASSPGVNSNQPQHF
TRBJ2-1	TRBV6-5	CASTRSGGGYNEQFF
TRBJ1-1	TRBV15	CATSRDFRGSGNTEAFF
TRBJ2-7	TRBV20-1	CSARAPGHYEQYF
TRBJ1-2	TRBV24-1	CATRDSDNYGYTF
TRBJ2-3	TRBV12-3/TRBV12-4	CASRASLRTDTQYF
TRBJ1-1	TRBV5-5	CASSFGGKDTEAFF
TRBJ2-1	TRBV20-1	CSASPRDRDGEQFF
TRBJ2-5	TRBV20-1	CSAAFGTGRETQYF
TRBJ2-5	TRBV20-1	CSAPLAVPRETQYF
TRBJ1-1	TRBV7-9	CASSLEGARTNTEAFF
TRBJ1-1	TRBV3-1	CASSHRDRDTEAFF
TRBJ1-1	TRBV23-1	CASSQAIGRGHMLPGAFF
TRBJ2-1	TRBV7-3	CASSSRGQGARNEQFF
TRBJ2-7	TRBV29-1	CSVTGGDLYEQYF
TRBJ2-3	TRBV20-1	CSARKAVSTDTQYF
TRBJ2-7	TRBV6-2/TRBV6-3	CASSGFRPGSYEQYF
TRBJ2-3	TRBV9	CASSAGGASTDTQYF
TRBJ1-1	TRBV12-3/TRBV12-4	CASSYTGGTEAFF
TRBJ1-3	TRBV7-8	CASSLGPQGAGGNTIYF
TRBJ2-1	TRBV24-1	CATGTIRNEQFF
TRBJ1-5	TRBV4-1	CASSQVEHQPQHF
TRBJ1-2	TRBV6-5	CASSSREDNYGYTF
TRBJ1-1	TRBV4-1	CASSQGEGRGAEAFF
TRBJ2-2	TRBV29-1	CSVETSPNTGELFF
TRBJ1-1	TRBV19	CASRVEGGLTEAFF
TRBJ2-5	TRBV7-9	CASSPQRLQETQYF
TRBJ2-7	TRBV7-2	CASSSRLAGDYEQYF
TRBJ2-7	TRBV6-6	CASSYPDRPIYFF
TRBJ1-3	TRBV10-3	CAIRGQGTLSGNTIYF
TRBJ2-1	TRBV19	CASSITSGSLYEQFF
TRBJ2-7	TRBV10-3	CAISDRGGHFEQYF
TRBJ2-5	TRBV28	CASSSRTSGREETQYF
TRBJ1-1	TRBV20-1	CSASRGGPGTEAFF
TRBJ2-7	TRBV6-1	CASSQGGGQAEQYF
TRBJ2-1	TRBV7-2	CASSLLWEGLTYNEQFF
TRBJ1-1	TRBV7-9	CASSLGSGRDTEAFF
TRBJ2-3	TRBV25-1	CASRRGQGTDTQYF
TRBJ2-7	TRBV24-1	CATGDRGRREQYF
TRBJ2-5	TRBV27	CASSSRSRRTQTQYF
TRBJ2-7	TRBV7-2	CASSSWTGGSYEQYF
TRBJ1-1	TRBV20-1	CSARGTGTGNLNTEAFF
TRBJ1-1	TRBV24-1	CATSDSTLGTEAFF
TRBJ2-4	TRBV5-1	CASSFGLAGGPALAKNIQYF
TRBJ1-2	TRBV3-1	CASSRYRDRRYGYTF
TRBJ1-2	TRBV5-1	CASSLAGSLYYGYTF
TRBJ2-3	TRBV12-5	CASGLATKQGSTDTQYF